This entry lists 18 T cell receptor beta chains sequenced from one sample in a study of blood T cell repertoires in COVID-19. Only in-frame clones appear in the TCRdb table, and some are missing; sequencing was by immunoSEQ multiplex PCR. The profile shows 32,000 or so clones, 70% to 90% of them singletons. Source material: peripheral blood. The source of these receptors is a human donor in a cohort sampled during active COVID-19.

The chain carries TRBV9 and TRBJ2-7; 9 bases fit TRBD1. Germline V gene data show CDR1 as SGDLS and CDR2 as YYNGEE. The CDR3 has 14 residues. The V gene end was trimmed by 5 bases and the J gene end by 2 bases; junction bases not matched to a gene: 5. In nucleotides, the CDR3 is TGTGCCAGCAGTGCCGGGACAGGGACCTACGAGCAGTACTTC. As protein: CASSAGTGTYEQYF.

The rearrangement links TRBV5-8 to TRBJ2-5; a weak D match, TRBD2 (6 bases). Germline CDR1 and CDR2: SGHTS and YDEGEE. The V and J ends lost 4 bases and 5 bases respectively, with 12 bases between them. This CDR3 comprises 13 residues. The CDR3: CASSTGTSETQYF. CDR3 DNA sequence: TGTGCCAGCAGCACCGGGACTTCGGAGACCCAGTACTTC.

The chain has TRBV7-8 and TRBJ2-2, with D perhaps TRBD2 (6 bases). The length of the CDR3 is 13 residues. Per germline, CDR1 SGHVS and CDR2 FQNEAQ. V was clipped by 5 bases and J by 7 bases, with 11 bases between them. In DNA form, the CDR3 reads TGTGCCAGCAGCGAACTAGCAGGCGGGGAGCTGTTTTTT. It is translated as CASSELAGGELFF. Combining the CDR3 with reference TRBV7-8 and TRBJ2-2 gives the whole variable domain GAGVSQSPRYKVAKRGQDVALRCDPISGHVSLFWYQQALGQGPEFLTYFQNEAQLDKSGLPSDRFFAERPEGSVSTLKIQRTQQEDSAVYLCASSELAGGELFFGEGSRLTVL.

The chain combines TRBV10-1 with TRBJ1-1; 8 bases match TRBD1. Losses at the gene ends were 0 bases for V and 1 base for J; bases not matched to a gene: 1. Looked up from germline, CDR1 is WNHNN and CDR2 is SYGVQD (reference sequence). This CDR3 has 15 amino acids. The CDR3 loop reads CASSESTGANTEAFF. CDR3 DNA: TGCGCCAGCAGTGAGTCGACAGGGGCGAACACTGAAGCTTTCTTT.

The chain is built from TRBV28 and TRBJ2-7; 9 positions match TRBD2. CDR1 is MDHEN and CDR2 is SYDVKM in the germline V gene. This CDR3 region has 14 residues. V lost 8 bases to trimming and J lost 4 bases; unmatched junction nucleotides: 9. The CDR3 DNA is TGTGCCAGCGGACTGATAGCGGGAGTGTACGAGCAGTACTTC. It encodes CASGLIAGVYEQYF.

V usage is TRBV6-5 and J usage is TRBJ2-7; 9 positions match TRBD1. V was pared by 4 bases and J by 1 base, with 5 bases of the junction left unmatched. CDR1 and CDR2 (germline): MNHEY, SVGAGI. The CDR3 consists of 15 residues. The CDR3 protein is CASSFSQGASYEQYF. The CDR3 DNA sequence: TGTGCCAGCAGTTTCTCACAGGGGGCTTCCTACGAGCAGTACTTC.

This clone occurred once. The chain uses TRBV5-4 and TRBJ2-5, with a tentative D call TRBD1 (5 bases). Germline CDR1 reads SGHNT; CDR2 reads YYREEE (reference sequence). The CDR3 extends over 17 amino acids. Trimming took off 0 bases at V and 4 bases at J, with 19 bases between the two ends. CDR3 loop: CASSLGGGARLTETQYF. The CDR3 nucleotides are TGTGCCAGCAGCTTGGGAGGTGGGGCCCGTCTGACAGAGACCCAGTACTTC.

The chain uses TRBV10-3 and TRBJ2-7, with TRBD1 matching 8 bases. The CDR3 runs 14 residues. Per germline, CDR1 ENHRY and CDR2 SYGVKD. The J segment lost 6 bases and the V segment lost 6 bases, leaving 10 bases of the junction unmatched. CDR3 sequence: CAISDGAGGGEQYF. CDR3 coding DNA: TGTGCCATCAGCGATGGAGCAGGGGGCGGCGAGCAGTACTTC.

J is TRBJ1-3 and V is TRBV12-1. TRBV12-1 represents a pseudogene. The CDR3 is 20 amino acids. This chain's CDR3 is CASSHFFGYREHSPGNTIYF. In DNA, the CDR3 is TGTGCCAGCAGTCACTTTTTCGGGTACCGGGAACACAGTCCTGGAAACACCATATATTTT.

The gene calls are TRBV9 and TRBJ2-2, with 8 bases matching TRBD2. CDR1 and CDR2 (germline): SGDLS, YYNGEE. V lost 5 bases, J lost 5 bases, and 8 bases stayed unmatched. The CDR3 totals 15 residues. The CDR3 here is CASSVSGSWTGELFF. CDR3 nucleotide sequence: TGTGCCAGCAGTGTAAGCGGGAGTTGGACCGGGGAGCTGTTTTTT.

The rearrangement uses TRBV28 and TRBJ2-4; tentatively, D is TRBD1 (5 bases). V lost 2 bases to trimming and J lost 0 bases, with 17 bases between them. Germline lookup yields CDR1 MDHEN and CDR2 SYDVKM. The CDR3 spans 18 residues. The chain's CDR3 is CASSLLVARQTAKNIQYF. In DNA form, the CDR3 reads TGTGCCAGCAGTTTACTAGTGGCCAGACAGACAGCCAAAAACATTCAGTACTTC.

The rearrangement joins TRBV4-3 to TRBJ2-6; no firm D call. V was shortened by 1 base and J by 4 bases, with 2 bases between the two germline ends. The CDR3 runs to 13 residues. Germline V lookup: CDR1 LGHNA, CDR2 YSLEER. The CDR3 region has the DNA TGCGCCAGCAGCCAAGCGGGGGCCAACGTCCTGACTTTC. Its protein product is CASSQAGANVLTF.

This chain's CDR3 is CASSISGGEAFF. CDR3 in DNA: TGTGCCAGTAGTATTTCCGGGGGTGAAGCTTTCTTT. The genes are TRBV19 and TRBJ1-1; a possible D gene is TRBD1 (5 bases). Trimming removed 3 bases from V and 7 bases from J, with 9 bases in between. Germline CDR1 LNHDA, CDR2 SQIVND (reference sequence). The CDR3 consists of 12 residues.

J is TRBJ1-6 and V is TRBV19; D unresolved. The CDR3 consists of 15 residues. The V gene lost 3 bases and the J gene lost 9 bases, with 15 bases spanning the gap. Germline V gives CDR1 LNHDA, CDR2 SQIVND (reference sequence). CDR3 residues: CASSMYGAGVSPLHF. The CDR3 coding sequence is TGTGCCAGTAGTATGTACGGCGCAGGCGTTTCACCCCTCCACTTT. Based on the CDR3 plus reference TRBV19 and TRBJ1-6, the full variable domain is DGGITQSPKYLFRKEGQNVTLSCEQNLNHDAMYWYRQDPGQGLRLIYYSQIVNDFQKGDIAEGYSVSREKKESFPLTVTSAQKNPTAFYLCASSMYGAGVSPLHFGNGTRLTVT.

The chain carries TRBV5-1 and TRBJ1-3; perhaps TRBD1 as D (5 bases). Germline loops: CDR1 SGHRS, CDR2 YFSETQ. The CDR3 is made up of 15 amino acids. The V end was cut by 4 bases, the J end by 2 bases, with 13 bases between. CDR3 nucleotides: TGCGCCAGCAGCCCGGTGCGGGGCCCTGGAAACACCATATATTTT. Translating it yields CASSPVRGPGNTIYF.

V and J are TRBV7-9 and TRBJ1-1; D is possibly TRBD1 (6 bases). The CDR3 totals 14 residues. In germline, CDR1 is SEHNR, CDR2 FQNEAQ (reference sequence). V was shortened by 8 bases and J by 5 bases, with 18 bases between the two germline ends. The CDR3 sequence is CASQPGGAGTEAFF. The CDR3 coding sequence is TGTGCCAGCCAGCCCGGGGGGGCAGGGACTGAAGCTTTCTTT.

V and J are TRBV2 and TRBJ1-4; tentatively, D is TRBD1 (5 bases). Germline lookup yields CDR1 SNHLY and CDR2 FYNNEI. Trimming stripped 6 bases from V and 7 bases from J, with 12 bases between. The CDR3 contains 13 residues. CDR3 region: CASRTDLAEKLFF. The CDR3 region has the DNA TGTGCCAGCAGGACAGACTTGGCTGAAAAACTGTTTTTT.

The chain uses TRBV14 and TRBJ2-5, with TRBD2 as a possible D gene (5 bases). Trimming took off 4 bases at V and 1 base at J, with 16 bases between the two ends. The CDR3 length is 16 residues. CDR1 is SGHDN, CDR2 FVKESK, per germline. CDR3 sequence reads: CASSPFSGKGQETQYF. CDR3 DNA sequence: TGTGCCAGCAGCCCCTTTTCCGGGAAGGGCCAAGAGACCCAGTACTTC. Filled out from reference TRBV14 and TRBJ2-5, the complete variable domain reads EAGVTQFPSHSVIEKGQTVTLRCDPISGHDNLYWYRRVMGKEIKFLLHFVKESKQDESGMPNNRFLAERTGGTYSTLKVQPAELEDSGVYFCASSPFSGKGQETQYFGPGTRLLVL.